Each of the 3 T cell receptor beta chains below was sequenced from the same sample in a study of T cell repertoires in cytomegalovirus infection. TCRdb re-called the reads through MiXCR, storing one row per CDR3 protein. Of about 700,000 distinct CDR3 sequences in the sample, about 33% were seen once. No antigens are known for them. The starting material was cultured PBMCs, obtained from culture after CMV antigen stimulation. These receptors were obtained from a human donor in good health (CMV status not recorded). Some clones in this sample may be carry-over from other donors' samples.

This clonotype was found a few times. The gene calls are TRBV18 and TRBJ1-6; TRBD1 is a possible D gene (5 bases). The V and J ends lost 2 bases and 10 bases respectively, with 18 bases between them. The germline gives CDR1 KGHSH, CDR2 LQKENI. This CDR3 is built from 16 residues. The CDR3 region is CASSPGKGIMGSPLHF. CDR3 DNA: TGTGCCAGCTCACCAGGGAAGGGGATAATGGGATCACCCCTCCACTTT.

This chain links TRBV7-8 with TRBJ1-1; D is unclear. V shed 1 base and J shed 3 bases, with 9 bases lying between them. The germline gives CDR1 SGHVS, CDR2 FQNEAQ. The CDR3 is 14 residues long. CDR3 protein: CASSLETAYTEAFF. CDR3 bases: TGTGCCAGCAGCTTAGAAACCGCCTACACTGAAGCTTTCTTT.

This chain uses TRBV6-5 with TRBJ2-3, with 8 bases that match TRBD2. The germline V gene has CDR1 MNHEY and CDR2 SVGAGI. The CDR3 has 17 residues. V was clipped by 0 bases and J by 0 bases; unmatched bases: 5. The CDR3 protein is CASSYSMRGASTDTQYF. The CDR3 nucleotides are TGTGCCAGCAGTTACTCGATGCGGGGGGCTAGCACAGATACGCAGTATTTT.